This TCR beta chain was identified during a study of OX40 agonist ivuxolimab in advanced cancers. The study, taken as a whole, reports: Among T cells, CD8+ cells averaged more expanded clones than CD4+ cells.

The CDR3 is 15 residues long. Germline V lookup: CDR1 ENHRY, CDR2 SYGVKD. At cycle 4 day 1, cycle 7 day 1, and baseline, blood was sampled. The data were produced by immunoSEQ multiplex PCR, yet TCRdb's version contains in-frame clones alone and is incomplete. The sample yields about 50,000 clones, about 90% seen once. With regard to this clone: Its antigen is not known.

The chain links TRBV10-3 to TRBJ2-5; possibly TRBD2 for D (7 bases). The J call may be in error: the DNA end matches TRBJ2-7 better. This material consisted of CD4+ or CD8+ T cells sorted from blood, taken in a trial of the OX40 agonist ivuxolimab. This sequence was found in an adult with an advanced solid tumor such as melanoma, head and neck, liver or kidney cancer. The CDR3 spells CALTEGGAGVYEQYF. CDR3 nucleotides: TGTGCCCTTACAGAGGGGGGGGCAGGGGTCTACGAGCAGTACTTC.